The 29 T cell receptor beta chains listed next were all sequenced from one sample in a study of T-cell reconstitution after alpha-beta-depleted transplantation in children. The TCRbeta library was prepared with unique molecular identifiers. Using its own MiXCR run on the PCR reads, TCRdb lists one record per CDR3 protein. The table shows some 350,000 distinct CDR3 sequences, with around 10% occurring only once. The sample here was PBMCs from the stem cell graft donor, taken from the stem cell graft. The receptors shown here come from a human donor who donated a stem cell graft to a child with acute lymphoblastic leukemia.

This rearrangement joins TRBV4-3 to TRBJ1-1; possible D gene TRBD1, 5 bases. Germline CDR1 LGHNA, CDR2 YSLEER. Trimming stripped 1 base from V and 7 bases from J, with 10 bases between. The CDR3 spans 13 residues. The CDR3 bases are TGCGCCAGCAGCCAAGGTTGGGGGTATGAAGCTTTCTTT. Translating gives CASSQGWGYEAFF.

This rearrangement joins TRBV12-3 or TRBV12-4 to TRBJ2-7, with D perhaps assigned TRBD1 or TRBD2 (5 bases each). Trimming took off 7 bases at V and 1 base at J, with 14 bases between the two ends. There are 14 residues in the CDR3. The CDR3 spells CASTITGLSYEQYF. In DNA form, the CDR3 reads TGTGCCAGCACCATAACGGGGCTATCCTACGAGCAGTACTTC.

This clonotype has just a few counts. The genes are TRBV7-2 and TRBJ2-5, with TRBD2 as a possible D gene (7 bases). Trimming removed 5 bases from V and 1 base from J, with 17 bases in between. There are 16 residues in the CDR3. Germline CDR1 is SGHTA and CDR2 is FQGNSA. The DNA for the CDR3 is TGTGCCAGCAGCCCCAGGGGTAGCGGGCGCCAAGAGACCCAGTACTTC. Translated: CASSPRGSGRQETQYF.

This clonotype was seen only a few times. The chain recombines TRBV7-3 with TRBJ2-1, with 9 nucleotides matching TRBD2. The germline gives CDR1 SGHTA, CDR2 FQGTGA. The trim removed 4 bases at V and 5 bases at J, leaving 9 bases unmatched. There are 16 residues in the CDR3. The CDR3 region is CASSSWAGGPHNEQFF. CDR3 nucleotides: TGTGCCAGCAGCTCCTGGGCGGGAGGGCCTCACAATGAGCAGTTCTTC.

This clonotype was seen only a few times. The chain has TRBV20-1 and TRBJ2-1, with 9 bases aligning to TRBD1. The length of the CDR3 is 16 residues. The trim removed 4 bases at V and 2 bases at J, leaving 9 bases unmatched. CDR1 is DFQATT, CDR2 SNEGSKA, per germline (reference sequence). CDR3 DNA sequence: TGCAGTGCTAATGAAGACCGGGACAGGGCCTACAATGAGCAGTTCTTC. This gives the protein CSANEDRDRAYNEQFF.

A few counts support this clonotype. The chain uses TRBV15 and TRBJ2-7; D gene ambiguous. V dropped 1 base and J dropped 1 base, with 8 bases sitting between them. This CDR3 has 14 amino acids. Germline V CDR1 and CDR2: LNHNV, YYDKDF (reference sequence). CDR3: CATSRGAVSYEQYF. DNA for the CDR3: TGTGCCACCAGCAGAGGGGCAGTTTCCTACGAGCAGTACTTC.

This clonotype was seen only a few times. The gene calls are TRBV11-2 and TRBJ2-2, with 15 bases fitting TRBD2. The ends lost 5 bases at V and 0 bases at J; junction bases unmatched: 7. The CDR3 covers 19 residues. The V gene's germline CDR1 is SGHAT and CDR2 FQNNGV. The CDR3 DNA reads TGTGCCAGCAGCCCTCTGGGACTAGCGGGAGGATCGAACACCGGGGAGCTGTTTTTT. Translation gives CASSPLGLAGGSNTGELFF.

This chain connects TRBV19 to TRBJ1-2; tentatively, D is TRBD1 (5 bases). The CDR3 runs 15 residues. V was shortened by 8 bases and J by 4 bases, with 20 bases between the two germline ends. Germline CDR1 reads LNHDA; CDR2 reads SQIVND (reference sequence). CDR3 sequence reads: CASGGAGQASYGYTF. The CDR3 DNA sequence: TGTGCCAGTGGTGGGGCCGGGCAGGCGAGCTATGGCTACACCTTC.

The rearrangement uses TRBV4-1 and TRBJ1-1; tentatively, D is TRBD1 (6 bases). The V gene's germline CDR1 is MGHRA and CDR2 YSYEKL. V was trimmed by 5 bases and J by 2 bases, leaving 15 bases between them. This CDR3 has 15 amino acids. In DNA form, the CDR3 reads TGCGCCAGCAGCTTAGGGGGGGGGGACAACACTGAAGCTTTCTTT. It specifies CASSLGGGDNTEAFF.

The chain recombines TRBV5-1 with TRBJ2-1; D uncertain. Germline CDR1 is SGHRS and CDR2 is YFSETQ. Trimming removed 4 bases at V and 12 bases at J, with 17 bases between. This CDR3 region has 13 residues. CDR3 coding DNA: TGCGCCAGCAGCCCTGGACGTAGGGATCTGCAGTTCTTC. It translates to CASSPGRRDLQFF.

This clonotype was counted only a few times. The chain carries TRBV7-2 and TRBJ2-2; D is undetermined. Germline V CDR1 and CDR2: SGHTA, FQGNSA. This CDR3 comprises 16 residues. The ends were cut back, 2 bases at V and 2 bases at J, with 12 bases in the middle. The DNA of the CDR3 is TGTGCCAGCAGCTTAAGTCGGATACATAACACCGGGGAGCTGTTTTTT. Translation: CASSLSRIHNTGELFF.

J is TRBJ2-3 and V is TRBV4-1; D not resolved. In germline, CDR1 is MGHRA, CDR2 YSYEKL. This CDR3 comprises 16 residues. V was shortened by 0 bases and J by 2 bases, with 12 bases between the two germline ends. CDR3 DNA sequence: TGCGCCAGCAGCCAAGATCAAACGTGGGTCACAGATACGCAGTATTTT. Translating gives CASSQDQTWVTDTQYF.

This clonotype was seen more than once but under ten times. The chain joins TRBV4-1 to TRBJ2-5; 7 bases align to TRBD2. The germline V gene encodes CDR1 MGHRA and CDR2 YSYEKL. The CDR3 is 17 residues long. Unmatched junction bases numbered 12, after V lost 1 base and J lost 4 bases. CDR3 in DNA: TGCGCCAGCAGCCAAGTCGTATCAGCGGGAAAGGGAGAGACCCAGTACTTC. Its translation: CASSQVVSAGKGETQYF.

This clonotype was counted a few times. The chain joins TRBV3-1 to TRBJ2-5, with 12 bases fitting TRBD2. Looked up from germline, CDR1 is LGHDT and CDR2 is YNNKEL (reference sequence). This CDR3 region has 18 residues. J lost 5 bases, V lost 1 base, and 11 bases had no gene match. The CDR3 nucleotides are TGTGCCAGCAGCCAAGTGCTAGCGGGAGGGCCCTCACGGGAGACCCAGTACTTC. This codes for CASSQVLAGGPSRETQYF.

There are a few counts of this clonotype. The chain joins TRBV12-3 or TRBV12-4 to TRBJ2-1; 10 bases match TRBD2. With 6 bases clipped from V and 2 bases from J, the junction kept 4 bases outside the gene matches. There are 15 residues in the CDR3. Written as DNA, the CDR3 is TGTGCCAGCAGCACGGGGACTAGCGCCTACAATGAGCAGTTCTTC. Translating gives CASSTGTSAYNEQFF.

There are many counts of this clonotype. The chain joins TRBV7-9 to TRBJ2-5; TRBD2 aligns across 9 bases. CDR3 length: 16 amino acids. CDR1 and CDR2 from the germline V gene are SEHNR and FQNEAQ (reference sequence). The ends lost 3 bases at V and 4 bases at J; junction bases unmatched: 9. The CDR3 is CASSLISGSLRETQYF. CDR3 nucleotide sequence: TGTGCCAGCAGCTTGATTAGCGGGAGTCTTCGAGAGACCCAGTACTTC.

The chain recombines TRBV10-3 with TRBJ2-1; 8 bases are a match to TRBD2. Per the germline V gene, CDR1 is ENHRY and CDR2 is SYGVKD. This CDR3 comprises 19 residues. V shed 0 bases and J 7 bases; nucleotides not matched to a gene: 17. CDR3 DNA sequence: TGTGCCATCAGTGAGTCCGGCAGCGGGAGTTCCCCAATACTAAATGAGCAGTTCTTC. Protein sequence: CAISESGSGSSPILNEQFF.

The V gene is TRBV9, the J gene TRBJ2-2; D may match TRBD1 or TRBD2 (5 bases each). Trimming pared 0 bases from V and 4 bases from J, leaving 7 bases between. The germline V gene encodes CDR1 SGDLS and CDR2 YYNGEE. This CDR3 is 14 amino acids long. The CDR3 reads CASSVVGTTGELFF. The CDR3 DNA sequence: TGTGCCAGCAGCGTAGTGGGGACCACCGGGGAGCTGTTTTTT.

The rearrangement joins TRBV9 to TRBJ1-4; D not resolved. CDR1 is SGDLS, CDR2 YYNGEE, per germline. The CDR3 contains 14 residues. V lost 2 bases and J 5 bases, leaving 10 bases between the germline ends. The CDR3 here is CASSVNPMNEKLFF. CDR3 bases: TGTGCCAGCAGCGTTAACCCGATGAATGAAAAACTGTTTTTT.

The chain couples TRBV6-5 to TRBJ2-5; D remains unclear. CDR1 and CDR2 from the germline V gene are MNHEY and SVGAGI. V gave up 2 bases and J gave up 7 bases, with 8 bases separating them. CDR3 length: 12 residues. The CDR3 nucleotides are TGTGCCAGCAGTTACACGCGAGGGACCCAGTACTTC. Its protein product is CASSYTRGTQYF.

Only a few counts were recorded for this clonotype. This chain's CDR3 is CASSWTSGQETQYF. Written as DNA, the CDR3 is TGTGCCAGCAGCTGGACTAGCGGCCAAGAGACCCAGTACTTC. The chain is built from TRBV7-2 and TRBJ2-5, with TRBD2 identical over 10 bases. The V gene end was trimmed by 4 bases and the J gene end by 1 base; junction bases not matched to a gene: 0. Germline V gene sequence: CDR1 SGHTA, CDR2 FQGNSA. This CDR3 contains 14 residues.

This clonotype was seen repeatedly, ten times or more. The chain couples TRBV29-1 to TRBJ2-2; the D gene is possibly TRBD2 (5 bases). Germline V gene data show CDR1 as SQVTM and CDR2 as ANQGSEA. CDR3 length: 14 amino acids. V shed 2 bases and J shed 1 base, with 8 bases lying between them. CDR3 bases: TGCAGCGTTGAACCCGGGATGAACACCGGGGAGCTGTTTTTT. Translated: CSVEPGMNTGELFF.

The chain uses TRBV4-3 and TRBJ1-4; D is ambiguous. Germline V CDR1 and CDR2: LGHNA, YSLEER. The CDR3 is 17 residues long. V was trimmed by 4 bases and J by 10 bases, leaving 25 bases between them. Here the CDR3 DNA reads TGCGCCAGCAGCCCCGAAGGGAGTACGTCGGGATTAGGAAAACTGTTTTTT. Amino acid sequence: CASSPEGSTSGLGKLFF.

This rearrangement joins TRBV10-1 to TRBJ2-1, with 11 bases lining up with TRBD2. The CDR3 loop spans 18 amino acids. Germline lookup yields CDR1 WNHNN and CDR2 SYGVQD (reference sequence). The V gene end was trimmed by 3 bases and the J gene end by 0 bases; junction bases not matched to a gene: 7. CDR3 sequence (DNA): TGCGCCAGCAGTGACCGACTAGCGGGACCTCGCTCCTACAATGAGCAGTTCTTC. Protein product: CASSDRLAGPRSYNEQFF.

At least ten counts were recorded for this clonotype. This chain uses TRBV4-1 with TRBJ2-1; TRBD1 agrees at 8 bases. Germline lookup yields CDR1 MGHRA and CDR2 YSYEKL. This CDR3 has 18 amino acids. J was trimmed by 0 bases and V by 4 bases; bases with no gene match: 11. CDR3 in DNA: TGCGCCAGCAGCCCCCGGGACAGGTCTCCCAGCTCCTACAATGAGCAGTTCTTC. This translates into CASSPRDRSPSSYNEQFF.

This clonotype was detected only a few times. The rearrangement links TRBV4-3 to TRBJ2-1; 10 bases map to TRBD1. Germline CDR1 is LGHNA and CDR2 is YSLEER. Trimming cost V 4 bases and J 8 bases; bases outside gene matches: 2. This CDR3 has 13 amino acids. CDR3 coding DNA: TGCGCCAGCAGCCTCGGACAGGGGGATGAGCAGTTCTTC. Translating it yields CASSLGQGDEQFF.

This clonotype was seen a handful of times. The chain employs TRBV12-3 or TRBV12-4 and TRBJ2-6; 8 bases line up with TRBD1. This CDR3 is 15 amino acids long. V trimming: 7 bases; J trimming: 4 bases; junction bases outside the gene matches: 6. The CDR3 is CASTETGAGANVLTF. In nucleotides, the CDR3 is TGTGCCAGCACCGAGACAGGGGCCGGGGCCAACGTCCTGACTTTC.

The chain employs TRBV20-1 and TRBJ2-7, with TRBD2 matching over 8 bases. Germline V gives CDR1 DFQATT, CDR2 SNEGSKA (reference sequence). V dropped 5 bases and J dropped 3; count of bases not matched to a gene: 9. CDR3 length: 14 amino acids. The chain's CDR3 is CSAPTSGIYYEQYF. The CDR3 DNA reads as TGCAGTGCTCCAACTAGCGGAATTTACTACGAGCAGTACTTC.

The rearrangement uses TRBV9 and TRBJ2-1, with 10 bases lining up with TRBD2. The V gene's germline CDR1 is SGDLS and CDR2 YYNGEE. V gave up 2 bases and J gave up 9 bases; unmatched junction bases: 5. This CDR3 is built from 14 residues. As DNA, the CDR3 is TGTGCCAGCAGCGTCGCTAGCGGGAGTCCTGAGCAGTTCTTC. It specifies CASSVASGSPEQFF. The full variable domain, rest sourced from reference TRBV9 and TRBJ2-1, is DSGVTQTPKHLITATGQRVTLRCSPRSGDLSVYWYQQSLDQGLQFLIQYYNGEERAKGNILERFSAQQFPDLHSELNLSSLELGDSALYFCASSVASGSPEQFFGPGTRLTVL.